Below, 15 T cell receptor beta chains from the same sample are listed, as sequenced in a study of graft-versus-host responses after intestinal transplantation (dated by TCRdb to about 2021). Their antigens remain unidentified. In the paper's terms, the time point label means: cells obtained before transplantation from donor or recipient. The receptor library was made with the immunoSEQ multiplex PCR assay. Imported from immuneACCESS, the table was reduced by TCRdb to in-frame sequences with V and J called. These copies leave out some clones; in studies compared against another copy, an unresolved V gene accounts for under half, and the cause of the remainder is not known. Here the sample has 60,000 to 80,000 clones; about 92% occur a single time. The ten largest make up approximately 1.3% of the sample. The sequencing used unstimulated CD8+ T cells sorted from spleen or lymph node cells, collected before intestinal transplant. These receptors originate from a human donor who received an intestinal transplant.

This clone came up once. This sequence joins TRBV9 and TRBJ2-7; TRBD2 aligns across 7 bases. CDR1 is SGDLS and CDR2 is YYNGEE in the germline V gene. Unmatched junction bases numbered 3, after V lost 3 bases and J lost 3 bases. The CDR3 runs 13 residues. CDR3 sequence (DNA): TGTGCCAGCAGCGCCCGGGGGGTCTACGAGCAGTACTTC. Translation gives CASSARGVYEQYF.

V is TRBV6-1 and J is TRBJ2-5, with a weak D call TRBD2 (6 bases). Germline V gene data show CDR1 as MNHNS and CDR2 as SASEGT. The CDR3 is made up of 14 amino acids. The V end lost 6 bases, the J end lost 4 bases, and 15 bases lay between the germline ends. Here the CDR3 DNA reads TGTGCCAGCAGCCGGGGGACCCAAGGAGAGACCCAGTACTTC. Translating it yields CASSRGTQGETQYF.

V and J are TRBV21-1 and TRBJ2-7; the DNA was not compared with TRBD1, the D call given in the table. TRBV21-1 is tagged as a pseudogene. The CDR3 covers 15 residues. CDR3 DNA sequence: TGTGCCAGCAGCCGACGATTGACAGGTTGGACCGAGCAGTACTTC. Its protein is CASSRRLTGWTEQYF.

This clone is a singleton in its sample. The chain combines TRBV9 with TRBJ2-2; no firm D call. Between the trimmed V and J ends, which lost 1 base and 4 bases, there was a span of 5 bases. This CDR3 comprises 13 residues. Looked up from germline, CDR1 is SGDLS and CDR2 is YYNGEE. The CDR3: CASSVQVTGELFF. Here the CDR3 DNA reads TGTGCCAGCAGCGTACAGGTCACCGGGGAGCTGTTTTTT.

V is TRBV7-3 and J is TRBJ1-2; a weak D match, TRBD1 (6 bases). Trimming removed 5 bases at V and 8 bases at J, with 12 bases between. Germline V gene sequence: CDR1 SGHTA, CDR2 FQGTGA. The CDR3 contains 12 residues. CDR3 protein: CASSMTGGGYTF. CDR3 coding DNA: TGTGCCAGCAGCATGACAGGTGGCGGCTACACCTTC.

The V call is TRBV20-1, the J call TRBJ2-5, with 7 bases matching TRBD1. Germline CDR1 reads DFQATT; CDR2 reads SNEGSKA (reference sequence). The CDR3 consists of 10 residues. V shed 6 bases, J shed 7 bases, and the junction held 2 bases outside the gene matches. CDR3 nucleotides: TGCAGTGCCCACAGGGGGACCCAGTACTTC. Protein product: CSAHRGTQYF.

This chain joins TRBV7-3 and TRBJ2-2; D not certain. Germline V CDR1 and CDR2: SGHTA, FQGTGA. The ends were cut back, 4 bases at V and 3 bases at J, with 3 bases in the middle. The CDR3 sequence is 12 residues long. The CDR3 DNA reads TGTGCCAGCAGCTCCGACACCGGGGAGCTGTTTTTT. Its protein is CASSSDTGELFF.

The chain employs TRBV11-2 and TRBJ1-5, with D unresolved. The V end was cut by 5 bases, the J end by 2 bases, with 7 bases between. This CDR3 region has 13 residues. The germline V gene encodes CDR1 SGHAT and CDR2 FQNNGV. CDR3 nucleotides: TGTGCCAGCAGCCCCGGGGGCAATCAGCCCCAGCATTTT. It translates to CASSPGGNQPQHF.

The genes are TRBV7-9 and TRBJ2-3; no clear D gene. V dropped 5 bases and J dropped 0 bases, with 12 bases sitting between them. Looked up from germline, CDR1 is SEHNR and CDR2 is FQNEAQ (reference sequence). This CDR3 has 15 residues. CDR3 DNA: TGTGCCAGCAGCCTAAGACGGGTTAGCACAGATACGCAGTATTTT. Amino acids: CASSLRRVSTDTQYF.

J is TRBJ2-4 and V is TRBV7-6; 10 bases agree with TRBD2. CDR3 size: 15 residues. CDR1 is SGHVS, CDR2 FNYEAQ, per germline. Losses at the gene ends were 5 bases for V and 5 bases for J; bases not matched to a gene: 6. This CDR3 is CASSPERGGENIQYF. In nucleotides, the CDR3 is TGTGCCAGCAGCCCCGAGCGGGGGGGAGAAAACATTCAGTACTTC.

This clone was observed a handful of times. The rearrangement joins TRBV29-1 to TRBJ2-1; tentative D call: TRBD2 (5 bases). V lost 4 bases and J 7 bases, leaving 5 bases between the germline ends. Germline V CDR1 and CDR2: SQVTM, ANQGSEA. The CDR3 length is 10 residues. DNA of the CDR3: TGCAGCGTTGGCGGGAATGAGCAGTTCTTC. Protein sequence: CSVGGNEQFF.

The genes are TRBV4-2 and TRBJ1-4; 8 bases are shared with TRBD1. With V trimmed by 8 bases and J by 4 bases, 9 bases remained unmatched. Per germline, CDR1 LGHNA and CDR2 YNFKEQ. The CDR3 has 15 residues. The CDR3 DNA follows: TGTGCCAGCTGCCCCGAGGACAGGGTTAATGAAAAACTGTTTTTT. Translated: CASCPEDRVNEKLFF.

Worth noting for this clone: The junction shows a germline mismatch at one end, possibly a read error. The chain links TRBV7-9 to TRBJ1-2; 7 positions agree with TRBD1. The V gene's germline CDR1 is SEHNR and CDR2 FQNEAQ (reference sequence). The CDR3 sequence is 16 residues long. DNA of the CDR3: TGTGCCAGCAGCGGAGGGGGCTTCGACCCATACTACGGCTACACCTTC. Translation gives CASSGGGFDPYYGYTF.

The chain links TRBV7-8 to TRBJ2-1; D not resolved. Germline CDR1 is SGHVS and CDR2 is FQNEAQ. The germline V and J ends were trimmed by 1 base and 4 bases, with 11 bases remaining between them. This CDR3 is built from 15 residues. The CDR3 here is CASSLEYSPYNEQFF. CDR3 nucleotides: TGTGCCAGCAGCTTAGAATATAGCCCTTACAATGAGCAGTTCTTC.

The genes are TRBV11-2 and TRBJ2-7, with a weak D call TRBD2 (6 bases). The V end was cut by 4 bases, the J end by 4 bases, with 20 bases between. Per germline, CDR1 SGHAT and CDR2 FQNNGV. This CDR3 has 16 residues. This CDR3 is CASSSYPAGLLYEQYF. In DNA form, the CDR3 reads TGTGCCAGCAGCTCCTACCCCGCGGGACTTCTTTACGAGCAGTACTTC.